This entry lists 26 T cell receptor beta chains sequenced from one sample in a study of CD8+CD57+ T cells in acquired aplastic anemia (dated by TCRdb to about 2018). The data were produced on an Illumina HiSeq 2000. Profiling of TCR beta VDJ combinations and CDR3 sequences used genomic DNA as the template. TCRdb trimmed the raw reads at Q25, called clones with MiXCR and kept productive beta chains. Every CDR3 protein is listed once, alongside the most common genes and DNA of its rows. Recorded for this sample are some 200,000 distinct CDR3 sequences; approximately 60% of them occurred a single time. About 29% of the sample comes from the top ten. The sequenced sample consisted of sorted CD4+, CD8+, or CD8+CD57+ T cells (not recorded which) from PBMCs. The receptors were sampled from a human donor in good health.

This clonotype was counted at least ten times. CDR3 sequence reads: CASRGLAVYEQYF. In DNA, the CDR3 is TGTGCCAGCAGAGGTCTAGCGGTATACGAGCAGTACTTC. The V gene is TRBV2, the J gene TRBJ2-7; 7 nucleotides align to TRBD2. The CDR3 has 13 amino acids. The V segment lost 6 bases and the J segment 4 bases; nucleotides outside the gene matches: 6. From germline, CDR1 is SNHLY and CDR2 FYNNEI.

The CDR3 loop reads CASSLVQGADTQYF. The CDR3 region has the DNA TGTGCCAGCAGCTTGGTCCAGGGGGCAGATACGCAGTATTTT. The chain combines TRBV7-9 with TRBJ2-3; TRBD1 agrees at 7 bases. The J segment lost 4 bases and the V segment lost 3 bases, leaving 4 bases of the junction unmatched. CDR3 length: 14 residues. Per germline, CDR1 SEHNR and CDR2 FQNEAQ (reference sequence).

This clonotype has just one count. The CDR3 bases are TGTGCCTGCTACAGGGATGGCACAGATACGCAGTATTTT. Translation: CACYRDGTDTQYF. The V call is TRBV30, the J call TRBJ2-3; perhaps TRBD1 as D (6 bases). The CDR3 spans 13 residues. Germline assignment: CDR1 GTSNPN and CDR2 SVGIG (reference sequence). Trimming pared 6 bases from V and 1 base from J, leaving 11 bases between.

This clonotype came up many times. CDR3 sequence: CASSTDRLLAASNQPQHF. Here the CDR3 DNA reads TGTGCCAGTAGTACGGACCGACTGCTAGCCGCTAGCAATCAGCCCCAGCATTTT. The V gene is TRBV19, the J gene TRBJ1-5, with no clear D. The ends were cut back, 4 bases at V and 0 bases at J, with 19 bases in the middle. The CDR3 sequence is 18 residues long. The germline V gene has CDR1 LNHDA and CDR2 SQIVND (reference sequence). The full variable domain, with the rest looked up from reference TRBV19 and TRBJ1-5, is DGGITQSPKYLFRKEGQNVTLSCEQNLNHDAMYWYRQDPGQGLRLIYYSQIVNDFQKGDIAEGYSVSREKKESFPLTVTSAQKNPTAFYLCASSTDRLLAASNQPQHFGDGTRLSIL.

This clonotype was detected ten times or more. The chain uses TRBV6-2 or TRBV6-3 and TRBJ2-7; 8 bases match TRBD2. Per germline, CDR1 MNHEY and CDR2 SVGEGT. V was clipped by 5 bases and J by 0 bases; unmatched bases: 15. This CDR3 comprises 18 residues. CDR3 amino acids: CASSTPSKRGRDSYEQYF. The CDR3, as DNA: TGTGCCAGCAGTACTCCCTCTAAGCGGGGGAGAGACTCCTACGAGCAGTACTTC.

Many counts were recorded for this clonotype. This sequence joins TRBV14 and TRBJ2-7; TRBD2 aligns across 14 bases. V dropped 6 bases and J dropped 10; count of bases not matched to a gene: 5. The CDR3 consists of 13 residues. CDR1 is SGHDN and CDR2 is FVKESK in the germline V gene. CDR3 bases: TGTGCCAGCAGTGGACTAGCGGGGGGCGCCCAGTACTTC. It yields the protein CASSGLAGGAQYF.

The J gene is TRBJ2-7, the V gene TRBV7-9, with a tentative D call TRBD2 (6 bases). Germline values: CDR1 SEHNR, CDR2 FQNEAQ (reference sequence). V lost 5 bases to trimming and J lost 5 bases, with 19 bases between them. This CDR3 region has 15 residues. The CDR3 DNA reads as TGTGCCAGCAGCCTTGGGGGGTCGGGGTTCCACGAGCAGTACTTC. Translation gives CASSLGGSGFHEQYF.

This clonotype has only a few counts. The chain recombines TRBV9 with TRBJ2-1, with D perhaps matching TRBD2 (6 bases). Germline V gives CDR1 SGDLS, CDR2 YYNGEE. The CDR3 totals 15 residues. V was shortened by 1 base and J by 0 bases, with 8 bases between the two germline ends. The CDR3 here is CASSVIAASYNEQFF. The CDR3 region has the DNA TGTGCCAGCAGCGTAATAGCGGCCTCCTACAATGAGCAGTTCTTC.

The chain links TRBV7-9 to TRBJ1-6; D remains unclear. V was shortened by 1 base and J by 9 bases, with 13 bases between the two germline ends. Germline V gene data show CDR1 as SEHNR and CDR2 as FQNEAQ (reference sequence). The CDR3 totals 15 residues. CDR3 bases: TGTGCCAGCAGCTTAGAGCAACCCGGAGGTTCACCCCTCCACTTT. Its translation: CASSLEQPGGSPLHF. The entire variable domain, with the rest obtained from reference TRBV7-9 and TRBJ1-6, is as follows: DTGVSQNPRHKITKRGQNVTFRCDPISEHNRLYWYRQTLGQGPEFLTYFQNEAQLEKSRLLSDRFSAERPKGSFSTLEIQRTEQGDSAMYLCASSLEQPGGSPLHFGNGTRLTVT.

V usage is TRBV7-2 and J usage is TRBJ2-5; D gene unclear. Trimming left V 4 bases short and J 1 base short, with 10 bases between. CDR3 length: 14 amino acids. Looked up from germline, CDR1 is SGHTA and CDR2 is FQGNSA. The CDR3 DNA is TGTGCCAGCAGCTCCCGCGCGAGCCAAGAGACCCAGTACTTC. Encoded protein: CASSSRASQETQYF. Based on the CDR3 plus reference TRBV7-2 and TRBJ2-5, the full variable domain is GAGVSQSPSNKVTEKGKDVELRCDPISGHTALYWYRQSLGQGLEFLIYFQGNSAPDKSGLPSDRFSAERTGGSVSTLTIQRTQQEDSAVYLCASSSRASQETQYFGPGTRLLVL.

The gene calls are TRBV29-1 and TRBJ1-5; perhaps TRBD1 as D (5 bases). V was clipped by 7 bases and J by 5 bases, with 9 bases between them. The V gene's germline CDR1 is SQVTM and CDR2 ANQGSEA. There are 11 residues in the CDR3. The CDR3 is CSAGTDQPQHF. CDR3 DNA sequence: TGCAGCGCTGGGACGGATCAGCCCCAGCATTTT.

This clonotype was recorded many times. The chain carries TRBV12-3 or TRBV12-4 and TRBJ1-2, with TRBD1 identical over 10 bases. Unmatched junction bases numbered 16, after V lost 1 base and J lost 5 bases. The CDR3 runs to 19 residues. In DNA, the CDR3 is TGTGCCAGCAGTTTAGAATCTGGGACAGGGGAGGGTTGGGGTTATGGCTACACCTTC. It yields the protein CASSLESGTGEGWGYGYTF.

This clonotype was seen once. The V call is TRBV7-9, the J call TRBJ2-1; tentatively, D is TRBD1 or TRBD2 (5 bases each). This CDR3 contains 13 residues. Trimming stripped 5 bases from V and 13 bases from J, with 18 bases between. Germline V gives CDR1 SEHNR, CDR2 FQNEAQ (reference sequence). CDR3 DNA sequence: TGTGCCAGCAGCGTCCTAAGTCGGGGCGATCAGTTCTTC. Amino acids: CASSVLSRGDQFF.

This clonotype was counted many times. The chain combines TRBV19 with TRBJ2-4; D is perhaps TRBD1 (6 bases). Germline V gene data show CDR1 as LNHDA and CDR2 as SQIVND (reference sequence). The ends were cut back, 3 bases at V and 5 bases at J, with 14 bases in the middle. CDR3 size: 15 residues. CDR3 sequence reads: CASSILTGMENIQYF. CDR3 DNA: TGTGCCAGTAGTATCTTAACAGGGATGGAAAACATTCAGTACTTC.

This clonotype showed up many times. The chain carries TRBV7-3 and TRBJ2-3, with 9 nucleotides matching TRBD1. The CDR3 has 14 residues. Germline trimming cut 5 bases from V and 5 bases from J; bases unmatched to any gene: 5. Germline CDR1 reads SGHTA; CDR2 reads FQGTGA. The CDR3 nucleotides are TGTGCCAGCAGCGCCGGGACAGGGATAGATACGCAGTATTTT. Protein: CASSAGTGIDTQYF.

The chain is built from TRBV20-1 and TRBJ2-2; the D is unclear. This CDR3 contains 13 residues. Looked up from germline, CDR1 is DFQATT and CDR2 is SNEGSKA (reference sequence). V lost 3 bases and J 6 bases, leaving 11 bases between the germline ends. CDR3 sequence (DNA): TGCAGTGCTAGGCCCGGTCAGGCCGGGGAGCTGTTTTTT. It specifies CSARPGQAGELFF.

This clonotype was detected once. The junction departs from germline at one end; a sequencing error may be responsible. The chain joins TRBV19 to TRBJ1-2; unclear D gene. Germline assignment: CDR1 LNHDA and CDR2 SQIVND (reference sequence). The CDR3 covers 12 residues. As DNA, the CDR3 is TGTGCCAGTAATCACCCAATTCCTGGCTGCACCTTC. Translating it yields CASNHPIPGCTF.

Regarding this clonotype: No conserved phenylalanine or tryptophan ends this CDR3, so it is likely a read error. V and J are TRBV7-2 and TRBJ2-7; tentatively, D is TRBD1 or TRBD2 (5 bases each). CDR3 length: 13 residues. V lost 6 bases, J lost 7 bases, and 16 bases lay in between. Germline assignment: CDR1 SGHTA and CDR2 FQGNSA. CDR3 coding DNA: TGTGCCAGCAGTAGGGACGCCCTACGGGAGCAGTACCTC. This codes for CASSRDALREQYL.

This sequence joins TRBV29-1 and TRBJ2-1, with 9 nucleotides matching TRBD2. The CDR3 loop spans 15 amino acids. V dropped 8 bases and J dropped 4; count of bases not matched to a gene: 12. In germline, CDR1 is SQVTM, CDR2 ANQGSEA. The CDR3, as DNA: TGCAGCTTAGAGTTGGCGACTAGCGGATACAATGAGCAGTTCTTC. Encoded protein: CSLELATSGYNEQFF.

This sequence joins TRBV7-8 and TRBJ2-7; 7 nucleotides match TRBD1. The germline V gene encodes CDR1 SGHVS and CDR2 FQNEAQ. The CDR3 spans 14 residues. The junction had 7 bases not matched to a gene; V was cut back by 5 bases and J by 3 bases. The CDR3 sequence is CASSEGTVIYEQYF. CDR3 bases: TGTGCCAGCAGCGAGGGGACAGTGATCTACGAGCAGTACTTC. The full variable domain, completed using reference TRBV7-8 and TRBJ2-7, is GAGVSQSPRYKVAKRGQDVALRCDPISGHVSLFWYQQALGQGPEFLTYFQNEAQLDKSGLPSDRFFAERPEGSVSTLKIQRTQQEDSAVYLCASSEGTVIYEQYFGPGTRLTVT.

This clonotype showed up just once. This sequence joins TRBV7-9 and TRBJ2-7; D unresolved. CDR3 length: 11 residues. Trimming removed 3 bases at V and 5 bases at J, with 5 bases between. CDR1 and CDR2 from the germline V gene are SEHNR and FQNEAQ (reference sequence). CDR3 in DNA: TGTGCCAGCAGCTTGATGGACGAGCAGTACTTC. This sequence encodes CASSLMDEQYF.

This clonotype occurred once. The V and J genes are TRBV19 and TRBJ2-7, with 7 positions matching TRBD1. Unmatched junction bases numbered 10, after V lost 4 bases and J lost 7 bases. Germline-derived CDR1 and CDR2 are LNHDA and SQIVND (reference sequence). The length of the CDR3 is 14 residues. The CDR3 sequence is CASSTYRGNWEQYF. The CDR3 coding sequence is TGTGCCAGTAGTACTTACAGGGGAAACTGGGAGCAGTACTTC.

The chain couples TRBV20-1 to TRBJ2-5; no clear D. The CDR3 sequence is 13 residues long. Germline CDR1 DFQATT, CDR2 SNEGSKA (reference sequence). The V gene lost 3 bases and the J gene lost 1 base, with 9 bases spanning the gap. The chain's CDR3 is CSAREEPQETQYF. CDR3 DNA: TGCAGTGCTAGGGAAGAACCCCAAGAGACCCAGTACTTC.

The chain couples TRBV19 to TRBJ2-3; 8 bases line up with TRBD2. Trimming took 4 bases from V and 11 from J; bases not matched to a gene: 11. The germline V gene encodes CDR1 LNHDA and CDR2 SQIVND (reference sequence). The CDR3 runs to 14 residues. The CDR3 sequence is CASSTLQRGGEQYF. The CDR3 DNA follows: TGTGCCAGTAGTACCCTCCAACGGGGGGGTGAGCAGTATTTT.

In its sample, this clonotype was seen many times. The V and J genes are TRBV4-2 and TRBJ1-6; D possibly corresponds to TRBD1 (5 bases). The CDR3 totals 16 residues. Germline loops: CDR1 LGHNA, CDR2 YNFKEQ. V was clipped by 1 base and J by 9 bases, with 16 bases between them. The CDR3, as DNA: TGTGCCAGCAGCCAAGGCCGCGTGGGGGTGGGTTCACCCCTCCACTTT. It encodes CASSQGRVGVGSPLHF.

The rearrangement joins TRBV19 to TRBJ1-1, with TRBD1 as a possible D gene (5 bases). V was clipped by 6 bases and J by 5 bases, with 19 bases between them. The V gene's germline CDR1 is LNHDA and CDR2 SQIVND (reference sequence). This CDR3 is 15 amino acids long. The CDR3 region is CASRPDTGGGTEAFF. Written as DNA, the CDR3 is TGTGCCAGTAGACCGGACACCGGAGGTGGAACTGAAGCTTTCTTT.